The present T cell receptor beta chain was sequenced within a study of graft-versus-host responses after intestinal transplantation. Whole-study context: Isolated intestinal, liver-intestinal, or multivisceral transplants were what recipients had. Study results and caveats: Investigators detected GvH clones in recipient marrow, with some emerging earlier in ileum or blood.

Worth noting for this clone: Antigen unknown.

Here immunoSEQ multiplex PCR was the method, and the copy in TCRdb shows in-frame clones only, minus some. The data hold around 110,000 clones, with about 87% observed a single time. The V gene's germline CDR1 is SGHNT and CDR2 YENEEA. Trimming removed 1 base from V and 13 bases from J, with 11 bases in between. The CDR3 loop spans 12 amino acids. The clonotype was recovered from a human donor who was the organ donor for an intestinal transplant. The chain uses TRBV11-3 and TRBJ2-1; D uncertain. The sequenced sample was unstimulated CD4+ T cells sorted from spleen or lymph node cells, obtained before transplant. CDR3 nucleotide sequence: TGTGCCAGCAGCTTAGCTTCTTCCAATCAGTTCTTC. It codes for CASSLASSNQFF.